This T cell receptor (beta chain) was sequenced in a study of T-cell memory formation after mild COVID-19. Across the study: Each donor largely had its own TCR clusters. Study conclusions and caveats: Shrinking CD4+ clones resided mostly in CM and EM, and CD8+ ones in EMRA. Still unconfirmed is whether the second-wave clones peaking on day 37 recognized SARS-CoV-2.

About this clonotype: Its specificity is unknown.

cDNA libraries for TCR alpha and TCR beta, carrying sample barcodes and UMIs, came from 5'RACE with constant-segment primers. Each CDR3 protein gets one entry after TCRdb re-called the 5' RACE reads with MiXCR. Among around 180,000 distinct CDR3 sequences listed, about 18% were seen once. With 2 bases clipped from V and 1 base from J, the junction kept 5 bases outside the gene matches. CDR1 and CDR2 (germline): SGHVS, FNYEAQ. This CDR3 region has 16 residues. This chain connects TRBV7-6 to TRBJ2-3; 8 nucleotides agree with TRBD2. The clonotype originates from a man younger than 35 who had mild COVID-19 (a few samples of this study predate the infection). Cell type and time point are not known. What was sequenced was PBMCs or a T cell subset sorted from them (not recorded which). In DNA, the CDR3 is TGTGCCAGCAGCTTACTCGGAGCGGGGGGCACAGATACGCAGTATTTT. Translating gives CASSLLGAGGTDTQYF.